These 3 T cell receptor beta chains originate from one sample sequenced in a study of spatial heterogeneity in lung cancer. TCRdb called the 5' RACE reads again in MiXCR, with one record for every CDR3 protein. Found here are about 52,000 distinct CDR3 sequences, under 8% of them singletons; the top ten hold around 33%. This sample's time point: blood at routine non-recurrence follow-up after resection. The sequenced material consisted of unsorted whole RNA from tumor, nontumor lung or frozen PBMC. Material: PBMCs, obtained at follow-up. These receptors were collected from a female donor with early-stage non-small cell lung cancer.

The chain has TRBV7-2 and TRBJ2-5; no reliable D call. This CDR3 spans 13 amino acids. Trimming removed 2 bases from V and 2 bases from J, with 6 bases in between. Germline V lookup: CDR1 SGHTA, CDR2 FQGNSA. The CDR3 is CASSLSPQETQYF. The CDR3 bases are TGTGCCAGCAGCTTATCCCCACAAGAGACCCAGTACTTC.

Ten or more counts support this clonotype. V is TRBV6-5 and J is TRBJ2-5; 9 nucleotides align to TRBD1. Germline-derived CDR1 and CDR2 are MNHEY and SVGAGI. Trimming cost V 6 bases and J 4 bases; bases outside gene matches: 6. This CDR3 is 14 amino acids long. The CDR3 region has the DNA TGTGCCAGCAGAATGGGACAGGGACGAGAGACCCAGTACTTC. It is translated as CASRMGQGRETQYF.

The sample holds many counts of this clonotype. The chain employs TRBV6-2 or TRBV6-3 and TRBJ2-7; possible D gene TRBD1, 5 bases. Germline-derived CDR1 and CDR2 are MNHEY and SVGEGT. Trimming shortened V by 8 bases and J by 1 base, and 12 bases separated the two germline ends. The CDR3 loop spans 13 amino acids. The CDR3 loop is CASVRQMSYEQYF. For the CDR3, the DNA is TGTGCCAGCGTCCGACAGATGTCCTACGAGCAGTACTTC.